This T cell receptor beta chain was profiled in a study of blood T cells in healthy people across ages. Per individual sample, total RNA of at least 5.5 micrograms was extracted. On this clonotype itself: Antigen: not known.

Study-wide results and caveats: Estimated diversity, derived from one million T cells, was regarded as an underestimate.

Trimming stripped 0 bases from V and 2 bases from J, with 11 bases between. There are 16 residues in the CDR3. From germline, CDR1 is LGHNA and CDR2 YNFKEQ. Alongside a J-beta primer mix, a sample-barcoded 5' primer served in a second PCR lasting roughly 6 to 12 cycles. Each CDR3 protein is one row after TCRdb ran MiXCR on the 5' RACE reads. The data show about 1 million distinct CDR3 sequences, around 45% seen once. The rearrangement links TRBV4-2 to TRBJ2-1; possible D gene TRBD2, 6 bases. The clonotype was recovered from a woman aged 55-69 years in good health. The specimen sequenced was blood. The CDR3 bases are TGTGCCAGCAGCCAAGAACCTAGCGACACCTACAATGAGCAGTTCTTC. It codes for CASSQEPSDTYNEQFF.